The 4 T cell receptor beta chains presented below share a single source sample, sequenced in a study of CD8 T cells in Susac syndrome. RNA totalling roughly 0.5 to 1 ug underwent reverse transcription with random hexamers. MiXCR was run by TCRdb on the immunoSEQ multiplex PCR reads, yielding one entry per CDR3 protein. The sample yields about 300,000 distinct CDR3 sequences, around nine tenths seen once. Sequences were obtained from CD8+ T cells from PBMCs. The source of these receptors is a human donor with multiple sclerosis.

V usage is TRBV6-5 and J usage is TRBJ2-2, with a weak D call TRBD1 (6 bases). The CDR3 sequence is 15 residues long. V was trimmed by 4 bases and J by 1 base, leaving 10 bases between them. From germline, CDR1 is MNHEY and CDR2 SVGAGI. The CDR3 nucleotides are TGTGCCAGCAGTTTTCACAGGGAGAACACCGGGGAGCTGTTTTTT. Its protein is CASSFHRENTGELFF.

The gene calls are TRBV27 and TRBJ1-4; no clear D. The germline V gene encodes CDR1 MNHEY and CDR2 SMNVEV (reference sequence). CDR3 length: 15 residues. V was clipped by 0 bases and J by 1 base, with 6 bases between them. The CDR3 nucleotides read TGTGCCAGCAGTTTATCAAGCGAAACTAATGAAAAACTGTTTTTT. Its translation: CASSLSSETNEKLFF.

This sequence joins TRBV27 and TRBJ2-7; 10 bases line up with TRBD1. Germline lookup yields CDR1 MNHEY and CDR2 SMNVEV (reference sequence). The CDR3 runs to 15 residues. The V segment lost 1 base and the J segment 6 bases; nucleotides outside the gene matches: 6. For the CDR3, the DNA is TGTGCCAGCAGTTTATATGGACAGGGGGAGTCCGAGCAGTACTTC. Its translation: CASSLYGQGESEQYF.

The chain couples TRBV18 to TRBJ2-7; D might be TRBD1 (6 bases). The V and J ends lost 4 bases and 11 bases respectively, with 21 bases between them. The CDR3 length is 14 residues. Germline lookup yields CDR1 KGHSH and CDR2 LQKENI. The CDR3 loop reads CASSLVRDTPLEYF. As DNA, the CDR3 is TGTGCCAGCTCACTTGTCCGGGACACTCCCCTGGAGTACTTC.